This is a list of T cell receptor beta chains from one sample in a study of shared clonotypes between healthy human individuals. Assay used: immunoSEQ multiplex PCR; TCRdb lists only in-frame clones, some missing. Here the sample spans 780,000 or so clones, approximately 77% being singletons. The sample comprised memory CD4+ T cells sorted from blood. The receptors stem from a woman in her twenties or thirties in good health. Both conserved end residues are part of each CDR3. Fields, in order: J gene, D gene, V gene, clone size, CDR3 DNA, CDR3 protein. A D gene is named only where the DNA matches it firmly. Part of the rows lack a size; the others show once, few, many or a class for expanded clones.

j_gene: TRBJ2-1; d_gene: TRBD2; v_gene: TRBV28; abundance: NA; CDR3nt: TGTGCCAGCAGGCTACTAGCGGCTTCCTACAATGAGCAGTTCTTC; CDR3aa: CASRLLAASYNEQFF
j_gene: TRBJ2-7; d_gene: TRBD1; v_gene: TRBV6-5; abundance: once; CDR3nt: TGTGCCAGCAGTAGGGACAGCACCTACGAGCAGTACTTC; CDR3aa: CASSRDSTYEQYF
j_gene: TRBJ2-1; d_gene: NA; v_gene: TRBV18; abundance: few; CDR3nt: TGTGCCAGCTCAGCAGGGACTGTCAATGAGCAGTTCTTC; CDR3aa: CASSAGTVNEQFF
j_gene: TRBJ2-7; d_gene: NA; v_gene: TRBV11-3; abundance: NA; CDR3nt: TGTGCCAGCAGCTTGGAACCTGGGTACGAGCAGTACTTC; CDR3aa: CASSLEPGYEQYF
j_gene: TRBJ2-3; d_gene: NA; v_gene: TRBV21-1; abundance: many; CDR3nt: TGTGCCAGCAAACACGGACTAGCGGGAGGGCCGACAGATACGCAGTATTTT; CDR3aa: CASKHGLAGGPTDTQYF
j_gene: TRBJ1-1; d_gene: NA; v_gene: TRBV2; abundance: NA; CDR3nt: TGTGCCACCGGGAGGGGGAATCCCCTAGTGAACACTGAAGCTTTCTTT; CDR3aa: CATGRGNPLVNTEAFF
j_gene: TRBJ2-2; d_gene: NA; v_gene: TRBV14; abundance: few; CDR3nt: TGTGCCAGCAGCCAAACCCAGCGGCGCACCGGGGAGCTGTTTTTT; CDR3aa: CASSQTQRRTGELFF
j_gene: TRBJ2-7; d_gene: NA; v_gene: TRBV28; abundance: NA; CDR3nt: TGTGCCAGCAGTGATGGGGGGCACCCCTACGAGCAGTACTTC; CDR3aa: CASSDGGHPYEQYF
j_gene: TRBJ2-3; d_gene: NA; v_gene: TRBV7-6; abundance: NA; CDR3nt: TGTGCCAGCAGCTATTCCGGGGCCACAGATACGCAGTATTTT; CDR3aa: CASSYSGATDTQYF
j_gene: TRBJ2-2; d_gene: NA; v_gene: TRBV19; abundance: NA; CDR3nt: TGTGCCAGTAGTATAGAGGGACAGAACACCGGGGAGCTGTTTTTT; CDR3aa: CASSIEGQNTGELFF
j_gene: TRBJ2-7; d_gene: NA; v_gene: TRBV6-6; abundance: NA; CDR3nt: TGTGCCAGCAGTGTACAGAGTCAGAACTACGAGCAGTACTTC; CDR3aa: CASSVQSQNYEQYF
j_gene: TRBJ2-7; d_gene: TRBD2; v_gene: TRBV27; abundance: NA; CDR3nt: TGTGCCAGCAAGACTAGCGGGATACCCTCCTACGAGCAGTACTTC; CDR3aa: CASKTSGIPSYEQYF
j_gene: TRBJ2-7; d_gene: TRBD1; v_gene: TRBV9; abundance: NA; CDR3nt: TGTGCCAGCAGCGTAGGGACAGGAGAAATCTACGAGCAGTACTTC; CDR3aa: CASSVGTGEIYEQYF
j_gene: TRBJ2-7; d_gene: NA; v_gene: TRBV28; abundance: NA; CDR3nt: TGTGCCAGCAGCTCCGTTTGGAGGTACGAGCAGTACTTC; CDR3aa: CASSSVWRYEQYF
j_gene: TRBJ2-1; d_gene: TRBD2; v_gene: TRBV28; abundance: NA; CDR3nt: TGTGCCAGCAGTTCGACTAGCGGGAGAAGAAAAGAGCAGTTCTTC; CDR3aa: CASSSTSGRRKEQFF
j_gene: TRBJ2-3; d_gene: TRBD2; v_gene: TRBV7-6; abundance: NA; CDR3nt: TGTGCCAGCAGCTTAGCATCTAGCGGGAGGTTCTACCCCTCAGATACGCAGTATTTT; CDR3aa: CASSLASSGRFYPSDTQYF
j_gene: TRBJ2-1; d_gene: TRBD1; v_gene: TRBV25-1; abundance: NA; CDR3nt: TGTGCCGGACAGGACAGCTCCTACAATGAGCAGTTCTTC; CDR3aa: CAGQDSSYNEQFF
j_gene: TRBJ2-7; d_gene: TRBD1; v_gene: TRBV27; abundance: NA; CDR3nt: TGTGCCACCGGCGAGGACAGGGGTTACGAGCAGTACTTC; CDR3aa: CATGEDRGYEQYF